This TCR beta chain was found in a study of T cells in Graves' hyperthyroidism and ophthalmopathy. Uncontrolled infection, other autoimmune disease, pregnancy and lactation each barred patients from inclusion. PBMCs were sourced from less than 13 ml fresh peripheral blood. Note on this clonotype: Antigen: not known.

This CDR3 contains 15 residues. Germline V gene data show CDR1 as PRHDT and CDR2 as FYEKMQ (reference sequence). Trimming removed 5 bases at V and 2 bases at J, with 13 bases between. Study-level results: Among clonotypes expanded in thyroid above 0.001, most were also found in blood.

Amplified regions were TCR beta CDR3 sequences from RNA transcripts. The study used the HTBI primer set for a first-round RT-PCR of the TCR CDR3. Each CDR3 protein gets one entry after TCRdb re-called the multiplex PCR reads with MiXCR. The table shows around 500,000 distinct CDR3 sequences, with approximately 23% occurring only once. The chain uses TRBV13 and TRBJ1-3, with D uncertain. The TCR was taken from a woman between 70 and 85 years old with Graves' ophthalmopathy. Sequenced input: blood. The CDR3 nucleotides read TGTGCCAGCAGCCGCCTAGGAGGGCCTGGAAACACCATATATTTT. It yields the protein CASSRLGGPGNTIYF.